This T cell receptor (beta chain) is drawn from a study of T cells and copy number aberrations in small-cell lung cancer (dated by TCRdb to the early 2020s). Background on the whole study: TCR repertoire sequencing was paired with whole-exome sequencing of the same tumor regions to relate T cell metrics to mutations and copy number aberrations. Tumor TCR data were available for 16 to 20 patients, and TCR data from both tumor and normal tissue were available for about 14 patients. On the study overall, not on this receptor specifically: Tumors had lower T-cell density, richness and clonality than adjacent lung tissue, but the difference in density was not significant. All specimens were formalin-fixed paraffin-embedded tissue, which is known to introduce sequencing artifacts. The study was limited by a small sample size because surgical resection is uncommon in small-cell lung cancer, and the findings require validation.

V was cut back by 2 bases and J by 1 base, leaving a gap of 7 bases between them. Per the germline V gene, SGHTA is the CDR1 and FQGNSA is the CDR2. The CDR3 runs 14 amino acids, cysteine and phenylalanine included. Solely the CDR3 DNA is kept, with 42 bases framed from the first base. The donors were limited-stage small-cell lung cancer patients whose surgical resection took place in Hangzhou, China, between about 2008 and 2021. All donors were treated with upfront surgery without preoperative chemotherapy or radiotherapy, and immunotherapy was not given to any donor before or after surgery. All 20 or so patients in the sequenced cohort were smokers or heavy second-hand smokers. Adjacent normal lung was taken at least 2 cm away from the tumor margin, and two pathologists confirmed by morphology that the adjacent normal lung was free of malignant cells. The study used multi-region TCR-beta sequencing of resected limited-stage small-cell lung cancers together with tumor-adjacent lung tissue to characterize T cell repertoire heterogeneity. The AllPrep DNA/RNA FFPE Kit (Qiagen) was used to extract genomic DNA from the FFPE tissue.

Concerning this clone: Its recognized antigen is unknown. No base qualities exist here, and no much larger clone lies one base off it.

Using multiplexed V- and J-gene primers, the immunoSEQ hsTCRB Kit amplified TCR-beta CDR3 regions from genomic DNA. Unique DNA barcodes were added in a second PCR, and samples were pooled together with a negative and a positive control. Sequencing of the pooled TCR-beta libraries was performed on an Illumina MiSeq using a 150-cycle paired-end protocol. The study's processing was this. Adaptive Biotechnologies processed the raw sequencing data and produced a report containing normalized, annotated TCR-beta repertoires. T-cell density was computed as TCR-beta templates normalized to usable DNA, which was estimated by amplifying housekeeping genes. Richness counted unique rearrangements, and clonality was defined as 1 minus Pielou's evenness. TCRdb stores this immuneACCESS table with in-frame sequences only. Part of the clones is absent; in the studies checked, under half of the shortfall reflects unresolved V genes, and no reason is known for the rest. Clonal size and the V and J genes are those of that table, whereas D and trimming came from the DNA. Within this sample are about 8,200 clones, with roughly 82% of them counted one time only. The ten largest make up around 4.5% of the sample.

Source material: normal tissue next to the tumor. The clonotype comes from a woman aged 50 to 60 with small cell lung cancer. The V and J genes are TRBV7-2 and TRBJ2-3, with the D segment identity uncertain. The CDR3 is CASSLNTGTDTQYF. The DNA sequence reads TGTGCCAGCAGCTTAAATACGGGCACAGATACGCAGTATTTT.